The 9 T cell receptor beta chains presented below share a single source sample, sequenced in a study of blood T cell repertoires in COVID-19. Libraries were prepared by immunoSEQ multiplex PCR; TCRdb keeps only in-frame clonotypes and omits some of them. The table includes some 8,000 clones, roughly 84% detected once. The source material was peripheral blood. Receptors were obtained from a human donor with active COVID-19. The donor label of this sample is uncertain.

This clone occurred once. The rearrangement joins TRBV5-1 to TRBJ1-6; no clear D. Germline CDR1 and CDR2: SGHRS and YFSETQ. Trimming stripped 4 bases from V and 8 bases from J, with 16 bases between. The CDR3 spans 15 residues. CDR3 nucleotide sequence: TGCGCCAGCAGCCCGCTGGGGAGGGTGGATTCACCCCTCCACTTT. Protein product: CASSPLGRVDSPLHF. The whole variable domain, remainder taken from reference TRBV5-1 and TRBJ1-6, is KAGVTQTPRYLIKTRGQQVTLSCSPISGHRSVSWYQQTPGQGLQFLFEYFSETQRNKGNFPGRFSGRQFSNSRSEMNVSTLELGDSALYLCASSPLGRVDSPLHFGNGTRLTVT.

This chain uses TRBV28 with TRBJ1-5, with D maybe TRBD1 (5 bases). CDR3 length: 17 amino acids. Germline CDR1 reads MDHEN; CDR2 reads SYDVKM. Trimming took off 3 bases at V and 4 bases at J, with 19 bases between the two ends. DNA for the CDR3: TGTGCCAGCAGTTTGGTCGTGGTCTGGGGGGAAAATCAGCCCCAGCATTTT. It yields the protein CASSLVVVWGENQPQHF. Full variable domain (remainder filled in from reference TRBV28 and TRBJ1-5): DVKVTQSSRYLVKRTGEKVFLECVQDMDHENMFWYRQDPGLGLRLIYFSYDVKMKEKGDIPEGYSVSREKKERFSLILESASTNQTSMYLCASSLVVVWGENQPQHFGDGTRLSIL.

This chain connects TRBV3-1 (or the pseudogene TRBV3-2) to TRBJ2-3; weak D call: TRBD1 (5 bases). The CDR3 loop spans 15 amino acids. The germline V gene has CDR1 LGHDT and CDR2 YNNKEL (reference sequence). The germline V and J ends were trimmed by 1 base and 2 bases, with 10 bases remaining between them. CDR3 region: CASSQVLQATDTQYF. CDR3 in DNA: TGTGCCAGCAGCCAAGTATTACAGGCCACAGATACGCAGTATTTT.

The rearrangement uses TRBV11-2 and TRBJ2-5; 11 positions match TRBD2. Germline V gene lookup returns CDR1 SGHAT and CDR2 FQNNGV. V trimming: 3 bases; J trimming: 3 bases; junction bases outside the gene matches: 6. This CDR3 has 16 residues. The CDR3 DNA is TGTGCCAGCAGCTTCATGGGACTAGCGGAGAAAGAGACCCAGTACTTC. The encoded protein is CASSFMGLAEKETQYF.

By sample share, this clone is medium-sized. V usage is TRBV28 and J usage is TRBJ2-3; 10 bases fit TRBD1. Trimming cost V 3 bases and J 7 bases; bases outside gene matches: 7. The CDR3 spans 15 residues. Germline CDR1 is MDHEN and CDR2 is SYDVKM. CDR3 loop: CASSLTGGVGNTQYF. CDR3 bases: TGTGCCAGCAGTTTGACAGGGGGCGTGGGGAATACGCAGTATTTT.

This chain connects TRBV5-5 to TRBJ2-5; TRBD2 is a possible D gene (7 bases). The CDR3 runs 13 residues. Deletions cut 7 bases from V and 3 bases from J, with 13 bases between. Germline CDR1 and CDR2: SGHKS and YYEKEE (reference sequence). The CDR3 DNA is TGTGCCAGCCAGCGGGGACACAAAGAGACCCAGTACTTC. Its protein product is CASQRGHKETQYF. The full variable domain, rest sourced from reference TRBV5-5 and TRBJ2-5, is DAGVTQSPTHLIKTRGQQVTLRCSPISGHKSVSWYQQVLGQGPQFIFQYYEKEERGRGNFPDRFSARQFPNYSSELNVNALLLGDSALYLCASQRGHKETQYFGPGTRLLVL.

The J gene is TRBJ1-3, the V gene TRBV6-4; D ambiguous. CDR3 length equals 12 residues. Germline-derived CDR1 and CDR2 are MRHNA and SNTAGT. Trimming took off 10 bases at V and 9 bases at J, with 16 bases between the two ends. The CDR3 here is CANGVLRGTIYF. The CDR3 DNA reads as TGTGCCAACGGGGTCCTACGTGGCACCATATATTTT.

The gene calls are TRBV24-1 and TRBJ2-1, with D possibly being TRBD2 (5 bases). The germline V and J ends were trimmed by 4 bases and 9 bases, with 12 bases remaining between them. CDR1 is KGHDR and CDR2 is SFDVKD in the germline V gene. This CDR3 region has 13 residues. CDR3 DNA: TGTGCCACCAGTGAACTTGACACTAGTGAGCAGTTCTTC. Residues: CATSELDTSEQFF.

This chain links TRBV11-2 with TRBJ2-3; a possible D gene is TRBD2 (7 bases). In germline, CDR1 is SGHAT, CDR2 FQNNGV. The germline V and J ends were trimmed by 11 bases and 0 bases, with 15 bases remaining between them. This CDR3 contains 14 residues. The CDR3 DNA reads as TGTGCCTCGCGAGGGGGGGTTAGCACAGATACGCAGTATTTT. Translated: CASRGGVSTDTQYF. Complete variable domain (other parts from reference TRBV11-2 and TRBJ2-3): EAGVAQSPRYKIIEKRQSVAFWCNPISGHATLYWYQQILGQGPKLLIQFQNNGVVDDSQLPKDRFSAERLKGVDSTLKIQPAKLEDSAVYLCASRGGVSTDTQYFGPGTRLTVL.